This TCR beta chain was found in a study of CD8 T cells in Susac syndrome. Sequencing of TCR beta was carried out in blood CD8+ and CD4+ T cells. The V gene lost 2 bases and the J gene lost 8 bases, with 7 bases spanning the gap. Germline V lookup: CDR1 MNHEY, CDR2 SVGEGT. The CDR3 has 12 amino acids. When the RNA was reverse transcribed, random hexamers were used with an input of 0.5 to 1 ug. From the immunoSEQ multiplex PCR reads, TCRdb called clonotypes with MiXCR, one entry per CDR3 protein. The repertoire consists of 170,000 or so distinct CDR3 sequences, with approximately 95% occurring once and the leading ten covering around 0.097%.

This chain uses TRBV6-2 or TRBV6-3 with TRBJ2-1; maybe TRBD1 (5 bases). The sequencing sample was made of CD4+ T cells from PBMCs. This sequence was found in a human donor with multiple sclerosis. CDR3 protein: CASSYDRDEQFF. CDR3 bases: TGTGCCAGCAGTTACGACAGAGATGAGCAGTTCTTC.